This T cell receptor (beta chain) was observed in a study of shared T cell receptors in the human thymus. Profiled with immunoSEQ multiplex PCR; TCRdb holds only in-frame clones, not every one. This sample has 650,000 to 950,000 clones, with 80% to 90% found just once. The germline V gene encodes CDR1 SGHRS and CDR2 YFSETQ. The junction had 7 bases not matched to a gene; V was cut back by 2 bases and J by 8 bases. There are 15 residues in the CDR3. These same records also appear under a second study, on human thymus T cells.

The chain couples TRBV5-1 to TRBJ1-4; 9 bases fit TRBD1. The specimen was thymocytes. The receptor comes from a girl under three years old with a congenital heart defect. The chain's CDR3 is CASSLTGTGNEKLFF. The CDR3 coding sequence is TGCGCCAGCAGCTTAACCGGGACAGGGAACGAAAAACTGTTTTTT.